This T cell receptor beta chain came from a study of CD8+ T cells in alopecia areata. cDNA serving as the sequencing template came from extracted, reverse transcribed RNA. Some clones are missing from TCRdb's copy, which holds only in-frame ones; the method was immunoSEQ multiplex PCR. The sample lists 80,000 or so clones, around 61% occurring once. Described treatment: oral pan-JAK inhibitor, 5-10 mg twice daily. This clone has only a few counts. The junction had 9 bases not matched to a gene; V was cut back by 7 bases and J by 2 bases. Germline lookup yields CDR1 SQVTM and CDR2 ANQGSEA. The CDR3 has 16 amino acids.

The sequence came from a human donor with alopecia areata. Sequencing used CD8+ T cells sorted from blood, obtained at week 24, from a patient treated with tofacitinib. This sequence joins TRBV29-1 and TRBJ2-2, with 11 bases lining up with TRBD2. CDR3 in amino acids: CSAQGLAEGNTGELFF. For the CDR3, the DNA is TGCAGCGCCCAGGGACTAGCGGAAGGCAACACCGGGGAGCTGTTTTTT.